The 30 T cell receptor beta chains presented below share a single source sample, sequenced in a study of CD8 T cells in ankylosing spondylitis. TCRdb processed the 5' RACE reads anew with MiXCR; each CDR3 protein has one entry. This sample has 700,000 or so distinct CDR3 sequences, with 19% found just once. General study points: Apparently characteristic of ankylosing spondylitis blood was a TCR beta motif (under ten highly homologous variants).

For these receptors, no antigen is known. Sequenced input: blood, either unsorted or a sorted T cell fraction (not recorded which). The receptors come from a male donor with ankylosing spondylitis.

The chain carries TRBV5-5 and TRBJ1-2; 12 nucleotides align to TRBD1. Trimming removed 2 bases from V and 3 bases from J; junction bases left unmatched: 8. CDR1 and CDR2 from the germline V gene are SGHKS and YYEKEE (reference sequence). The CDR3 extends over 17 amino acids. The CDR3 DNA reads TGTGCCAGCAGCTTCGGGACAGGGGGCGGAATCGACTATGGCTACACCTTC. This codes for CASSFGTGGGIDYGYTF. Supplemented by reference TRBV5-5 and TRBJ1-2, the full variable domain reads DAGVTQSPTHLIKTRGQQVTLRCSPISGHKSVSWYQQVLGQGPQFIFQYYEKEERGRGNFPDRFSARQFPNYSSELNVNALLLGDSALYLCASSFGTGGGIDYGYTFGSGTRLTVV.

This chain's CDR3 is CASSWRTEPGTGELFF. In DNA form, the CDR3 reads TGCGCCAGCAGCTGGCGGACCGAACCGGGCACCGGGGAGCTGTTTTTT. The chain joins TRBV5-1 to TRBJ2-2; no definite D call. The CDR3 has 16 residues. The germline gives CDR1 SGHRS, CDR2 YFSETQ. The V gene lost 3 bases and the J gene lost 4 bases, with 16 bases spanning the gap. The entire variable domain, with the rest obtained from reference TRBV5-1 and TRBJ2-2, is as follows: KAGVTQTPRYLIKTRGQQVTLSCSPISGHRSVSWYQQTPGQGLQFLFEYFSETQRNKGNFPGRFSGRQFSNSRSEMNVSTLELGDSALYLCASSWRTEPGTGELFFGEGSRLTVL.

The chain has TRBV12-3 or TRBV12-4 and TRBJ2-2, with 9 positions matching TRBD1. The ends lost 5 bases at V and 5 bases at J; junction bases unmatched: 6. The CDR3 runs to 15 residues. The CDR3 sequence: CASSHRDRVTGELFF. DNA for the CDR3: TGTGCCAGCAGTCACCGGGACAGGGTTACCGGGGAGCTGTTTTTT.

This clonotype has only a few counts. V is TRBV6-1 and J is TRBJ1-5; D is uncertain. Germline V gives CDR1 MNHNS, CDR2 SASEGT. The V gene lost 5 bases and the J gene lost 5 bases, with 13 bases spanning the gap. This CDR3 contains 14 residues. In DNA form, the CDR3 reads TGTGCCAGCAGTAAATGGGGTGGCGATCAGCCCCAGCATTTT. Translating gives CASSKWGGDQPQHF.

The chain joins TRBV7-8 to TRBJ1-2, with no clear D. Trimming stripped 3 bases from V and 6 bases from J, with 11 bases between. The germline V gene has CDR1 SGHVS and CDR2 FQNEAQ. CDR3 size: 13 residues. The CDR3 nucleotides read TGTGCCAGCAGCTTTCGAGTGATAGATGGCTACACCTTC. Protein sequence: CASSFRVIDGYTF.

This clonotype was observed a handful of times. The rearrangement links TRBV5-1 to TRBJ2-6; 16 bases agree with TRBD2. With 3 bases clipped from V and 3 bases from J, the junction kept 3 bases outside the gene matches. The CDR3 runs 18 residues. The germline gives CDR1 SGHRS, CDR2 YFSETQ. CDR3 loop: CASSWGLAGGLGANVLTF. The CDR3 DNA sequence: TGCGCCAGCAGCTGGGGACTAGCGGGGGGGCTTGGGGCCAACGTCCTGACTTTC.

The chain links TRBV12-3 or TRBV12-4 to TRBJ2-2, with TRBD2 identical over 7 bases. With V trimmed by 7 bases and J by 0 bases, 2 bases remained unmatched. The CDR3 covers 14 residues. The CDR3 DNA reads as TGTGCCAGCAAGGGACTACCGAACACCGGGGAGCTGTTTTTT. Its translation is CASKGLPNTGELFF.

The chain has TRBV9 and TRBJ1-1; no reliable D call. Trimming stripped 0 bases from V and 5 bases from J, with 11 bases between. Germline V gene lookup returns CDR1 SGDLS and CDR2 YYNGEE. This CDR3 spans 14 amino acids. CDR3 loop: CASSVDPGYTEAFF. CDR3 nucleotides: TGTGCCAGCAGCGTAGACCCGGGGTATACTGAAGCTTTCTTT.

This clonotype was counted only a few times. This rearrangement joins TRBV5-1 to TRBJ2-4; TRBD2 matches 12 bases. The V gene's germline CDR1 is SGHRS and CDR2 YFSETQ. CDR3 length: 17 amino acids. V dropped 4 bases and J dropped 7; count of bases not matched to a gene: 12. The DNA of the CDR3 is TGCGCCAGCAGCGCGGAGTCCGGACTAGCGGGGAGCAACATTCAGTACTTC. As protein: CASSAESGLAGSNIQYF.

The genes are TRBV4-3 and TRBJ2-4; TRBD2 agrees at 9 bases. The V segment lost 0 bases and the J segment 0 bases; nucleotides outside the gene matches: 9. Looked up from germline, CDR1 is LGHNA and CDR2 is YSLEER. The CDR3 has 19 residues. The CDR3 protein is CASSQDVSGGIQAKNIQYF. CDR3 sequence (DNA): TGCGCCAGCAGCCAAGACGTTAGCGGGGGAATTCAAGCCAAAAACATTCAGTACTTC.

This clonotype was counted only a few times. J is TRBJ2-5 and V is TRBV10-3; 8 bases align to TRBD1. In germline, CDR1 is ENHRY, CDR2 SYGVKD. The ends lost 4 bases at V and 5 bases at J; junction bases unmatched: 6. The CDR3 consists of 14 residues. CDR3 protein: CAISGRGREETQYF. The CDR3 DNA is TGTGCCATCAGTGGCAGGGGGCGTGAGGAGACCCAGTACTTC.

The chain recombines TRBV2 with TRBJ2-1; TRBD1 is a possible D gene (6 bases). Between the trimmed V and J ends, which lost 4 bases and 6 bases, there was a span of 16 bases. This CDR3 region has 15 residues. Germline V CDR1 and CDR2: SNHLY, FYNNEI. The CDR3 DNA is TGTGCCAGCAGTGGACAGGATCTGGCTAGCAATGAGCAGTTCTTC. It is translated as CASSGQDLASNEQFF.

This rearrangement joins TRBV12-3 or TRBV12-4 to TRBJ2-1; 12 bases map to TRBD1. The CDR3 extends over 15 amino acids. The trim removed 5 bases at V and 7 bases at J, leaving 6 bases unmatched. The CDR3 sequence: CASSQGGQGANEQFF. The CDR3 region has the DNA TGTGCCAGCAGTCAAGGGGGACAGGGGGCTAATGAGCAGTTCTTC.

This clonotype was detected a few times. This chain joins TRBV18 and TRBJ2-2, with D hard to call. V was shortened by 6 bases and J by 1 base, with 15 bases between the two germline ends. This CDR3 is built from 16 residues. In germline, CDR1 is KGHSH, CDR2 LQKENI. CDR3 bases: TGTGCCAGCTCCCCAACTGGTCGAGGGAACACCGGGGAGCTGTTTTTT. Translating it yields CASSPTGRGNTGELFF.

The chain combines TRBV27 with TRBJ2-5, with 11 bases fitting TRBD2. This CDR3 has 17 residues. Germline V lookup: CDR1 MNHEY, CDR2 SMNVEV (reference sequence). The ends lost 0 bases at V and 1 base at J; junction bases unmatched: 4. The CDR3 loop is CASSLSLGTSGQETQYF. The CDR3 DNA reads TGTGCCAGCAGTTTATCTTTGGGGACTAGCGGCCAAGAGACCCAGTACTTC.

The chain has TRBV29-1 and TRBJ2-3; tentatively, D is TRBD2 (5 bases). CDR1 is SQVTM and CDR2 is ANQGSEA in the germline V gene. V was cut by 3 bases and J by 14 bases, with 15 bases left in between. CDR3 length: 11 amino acids. CDR3 amino acids: CSVDNPWGAYF. CDR3 nucleotide sequence: TGCAGCGTTGATAACCCCTGGGGAGCGTATTTT.

This clonotype occurred a few times. The chain couples TRBV2 to TRBJ2-5; D might be TRBD1 (6 bases). Germline CDR1 SNHLY, CDR2 FYNNEI. The length of the CDR3 is 12 residues. The V gene lost 6 bases and the J gene lost 4 bases, with 9 bases spanning the gap. The CDR3 coding sequence is TGTGCCAGCAGGGGGGCCGGAGAGACCCAGTACTTC. Protein product: CASRGAGETQYF.

This clonotype was detected a few times. This chain links TRBV9 with TRBJ1-2; D gene uncertain. The V end was cut by 1 base, the J end by 4 bases, with 11 bases between. The CDR3 has 14 residues. CDR1 is SGDLS, CDR2 YYNGEE, per germline. The CDR3 region is CASSVTPEGYGYTF. CDR3 in DNA: TGTGCCAGCAGCGTAACTCCGGAAGGCTATGGCTACACCTTC.

The chain links TRBV30 to TRBJ2-3; 9 bases are a match to TRBD1. CDR1 is GTSNPN and CDR2 is SVGIG in the germline V gene (reference sequence). Trimming took 0 bases from V and 5 from J; bases not matched to a gene: 3. The length of the CDR3 is 14 residues. CDR3 DNA: TGTGCCTGGAGTGTTAAGGACAGGGGAGATACGCAGTATTTT. This codes for CAWSVKDRGDTQYF. Full variable domain (outside the CDR3, taken from reference TRBV30 and TRBJ2-3): SQTIHQWPATLVQPVGSPLSLECTVEGTSNPNLYWYRQAAGRGLQLLFYSVGIGQISSEVPQNLSASRPQDRQFILSSKKLLLSDSGFYLCAWSVKDRGDTQYFGPGTRLTVL.

The chain has TRBV12-3 or TRBV12-4 and TRBJ2-3, with D possibly being TRBD2 (6 bases). Trimming shortened V by 7 bases and J by 1 base, and 15 bases separated the two germline ends. The CDR3 length is 15 residues. The CDR3 bases are TGTGCCAGCACCCAATCGCGGGGAGGCACAGATACGCAGTATTTT. Residues: CASTQSRGGTDTQYF.

The V call is TRBV5-1, the J call TRBJ2-7, with D possibly being TRBD2 (7 bases). This CDR3 is built from 15 residues. CDR1 and CDR2 (germline): SGHRS, YFSETQ. The V end was cut by 2 bases, the J end by 2 bases, with 14 bases between. The CDR3 DNA reads TGCGCCAGCAGCTTTGAGGGGGGGCCCACCTACGAGCAGTACTTC. Its translation: CASSFEGGPTYEQYF.

The genes are TRBV7-3 and TRBJ2-1, with D perhaps matching TRBD1 (6 bases). CDR3 length: 12 residues. V lost 4 bases and J 9 bases, leaving 10 bases between the germline ends. Germline assignment: CDR1 SGHTA and CDR2 FQGTGA. The DNA for the CDR3 is TGTGCCAGCAGCTCAGGGGCGGCTGAGCAGTTCTTC. It codes for CASSSGAAEQFF. Full variable domain (remainder filled in from reference TRBV7-3 and TRBJ2-1): GAGVSQTPSNKVTEKGKYVELRCDPISGHTALYWYRQSLGQGPEFLIYFQGTGAADDSGLPNDRFFAVRPEGSVSTLKIQRTERGDSAVYLCASSSGAAEQFFGPGTRLTVL.

The rearrangement uses TRBV12-3 or TRBV12-4 and TRBJ2-2, with 13 bases lining up with TRBD2. V lost 6 bases and J lost 7; bases outside the gene matches: 5. This CDR3 region has 15 residues. The CDR3 protein is CASRGLAGAVGELFF. CDR3 bases: TGTGCCAGCAGAGGACTAGCGGGAGCGGTCGGGGAGCTGTTTTTT.

This clonotype was recorded many times. The chain is built from TRBV5-1 and TRBJ1-2; D is perhaps TRBD1 (5 bases). Germline lookup yields CDR1 SGHRS and CDR2 YFSETQ. CDR3 length: 14 amino acids. V gave up 4 bases and J gave up 6 bases, with 16 bases separating them. The CDR3 nucleotides are TGCGCCAGCAGCCGGGACCTACCTAAGGATGGCTACACCTTC. Protein product: CASSRDLPKDGYTF.

This clonotype showed up just a few times. This sequence joins TRBV20-1 and TRBJ2-1, with 10 positions matching TRBD2. Per germline, CDR1 DFQATT and CDR2 SNEGSKA (reference sequence). The CDR3 is 14 residues long. V lost 8 bases to trimming and J lost 0 bases; unmatched junction nucleotides: 4. This CDR3 reads CSCSGRNSYNEQFF. In DNA form, the CDR3 reads TGCAGTTGTAGCGGGAGGAACTCCTACAATGAGCAGTTCTTC.

The chain combines TRBV5-5 with TRBJ1-2; tentative D call: TRBD1 (5 bases). The germline CDR1 and CDR2 sequences are SGHKS and YYEKEE (reference sequence). V lost 3 bases and J lost 6, with 15 bases in between. This CDR3 is 14 amino acids long. The CDR3 loop reads CASSSATGTDGYTF. CDR3 nucleotides: TGTGCCAGCAGCTCGGCGACCGGGACGGATGGCTACACCTTC.

The chain joins TRBV21-1 to TRBJ2-1; the D call of TRBD2 is as the table states it, not checked on the DNA. TRBV21-1 is tagged as a pseudogene. CDR3 length equals 16 residues. CDR3: CASSKVGNSGCNEQFF. Here the CDR3 DNA reads TGTGCCAGCAGCAAAGTGGGGAACAGCGGGTGCAATGAGCAGTTCTTC.

The DNA for the CDR3 is TGTGCCAGCAGTGAACTAGCGGACACCGGGGAGCTGTTTTTT. Protein: CASSELADTGELFF. The chain uses TRBV6-1 and TRBJ2-2, with 7 bases identical to TRBD2. This CDR3 has 14 residues. CDR1 is MNHNS, CDR2 SASEGT, per germline. The V segment lost 2 bases and the J segment 3 bases; nucleotides outside the gene matches: 0.

The sample holds many counts of this clonotype. This rearrangement joins TRBV7-9 to TRBJ2-1; D tentatively fits TRBD1 or TRBD2 (5 bases each). The ends were cut back, 6 bases at V and 6 bases at J, with 6 bases in the middle. This CDR3 spans 11 amino acids. From germline, CDR1 is SEHNR and CDR2 FQNEAQ (reference sequence). CDR3: CASSGGNEQFF. CDR3 DNA: TGTGCCAGCAGTGGGGGCAATGAGCAGTTCTTC.

The genes are TRBV4-1 and TRBJ1-1; D uncertain. Germline assignment: CDR1 MGHRA and CDR2 YSYEKL. The ends were cut back, 2 bases at V and 3 bases at J, with 13 bases in the middle. CDR3 length: 15 amino acids. CDR3 bases: TGCGCCAGCAGCCAACAACAGCGATTATACACTGAAGCTTTCTTT. Protein product: CASSQQQRLYTEAFF.